These 23 T cell receptor beta chains came from one sample sequenced in a study of PD-L1 blockade in urothelial cancer. Some clones are missing from TCRdb's copy, which holds only in-frame ones; the method was immunoSEQ multiplex PCR. This table holds approximately 110,000 clones, about 85% found once. Sample: PBMCs, taken around atezolizumab (anti-PD-L1) treatment. The receptors were gathered from a man in his forties or fifties with urothelial cancer.

This clone was seen more than once but under ten times. The chain combines TRBV6-5 with TRBJ2-7; tentatively, D is TRBD2 (5 bases). The CDR3 has 13 residues. Germline V gene lookup returns CDR1 MNHEY and CDR2 SVGAGI. V lost 6 bases and J 2 bases, leaving 11 bases between the germline ends. The CDR3 protein is CASSSSGPYEQYF. The CDR3 DNA reads as TGTGCCAGCAGCTCAAGCGGACCCTACGAGCAGTACTTC.

The chain is built from TRBV10-3 and TRBJ1-5; D is undetermined. V was pared by 3 bases and J by 7 bases, with 13 bases between. The CDR3 spans 14 residues. Germline V lookup: CDR1 ENHRY, CDR2 SYGVKD. The CDR3 sequence: CAISESGGLQPQHF. The CDR3 DNA follows: TGTGCCATCAGTGAATCGGGCGGACTGCAGCCCCAGCATTTT.

The chain combines TRBV6-5 with TRBJ2-1; TRBD2 agrees at 9 bases. Per germline, CDR1 MNHEY and CDR2 SVGAGI. The CDR3 is 15 residues long. The ends lost 10 bases at V and 8 bases at J; junction bases unmatched: 15. In DNA form, the CDR3 reads TGTGCCACCAGACATTATGCGGGAGGGATCGATGAGCAGTTCTTC. It yields the protein CATRHYAGGIDEQFF.

The genes are TRBV28 and TRBJ2-3; 10 nucleotides agree with TRBD1. The CDR3 is 17 amino acids. CDR1 and CDR2 from the germline V gene are MDHEN and SYDVKM. The junction had 13 bases not matched to a gene; V was cut back by 3 bases and J by 7 bases. The CDR3 bases are TGTGCCAGCAGTTTGTCAAAACCGGGACAGGGGCGGAATACGCAGTATTTT. It encodes CASSLSKPGQGRNTQYF.

This chain connects TRBV6-5 to TRBJ2-1, with a tentative D call TRBD1 (6 bases). CDR1 is MNHEY and CDR2 is SVGAGI in the germline V gene. The CDR3 covers 15 residues. V was shortened by 2 bases and J by 3 bases, with 11 bases between the two germline ends. The CDR3 sequence is CASSYGGVVYNEQFF. The DNA of the CDR3 is TGTGCCAGCAGTTACGGGGGCGTCGTCTACAATGAGCAGTTCTTC.

The chain recombines TRBV12-5 with TRBJ1-2; 9 nucleotides agree with TRBD1. CDR1 and CDR2 (germline): LGHNT, FRNRAP. This CDR3 region has 14 residues. Trimming at V came to 4 bases and at J to 4 bases, leaving 4 bases not matched to a gene. The CDR3 region has the DNA TGTGCTAGTGGTTCGGGACAGGGCTTCTATGGCTACACCTTC. This encodes CASGSGQGFYGYTF.

The rearrangement uses TRBV5-8 and TRBJ2-7, with D maybe TRBD2 (6 bases). This CDR3 region has 13 residues. Trimming shortened V by 5 bases and J by 4 bases, and 13 bases separated the two germline ends. Germline CDR1 is SGHTS and CDR2 is YDEGEE. The CDR3 reads CASRPKAGYEQYF. CDR3 sequence (DNA): TGTGCCAGCAGACCTAAGGCGGGGTACGAGCAGTACTTC. The whole variable domain, remainder taken from reference TRBV5-8 and TRBJ2-7, is EAGVTQSPTHLIKTRGQQATLRCSPISGHTSVYWYQQALGLGLQFLLWYDEGEERNRGNFPPRFSGRQFPNYSSELNVNALELEDSALYLCASRPKAGYEQYFGPGTRLTVT.

The genes are TRBV2 and TRBJ2-2, with 9 bases fitting TRBD2. This CDR3 has 16 amino acids. The trim removed 2 bases at V and 7 bases at J, leaving 8 bases unmatched. Germline V lookup: CDR1 SNHLY, CDR2 FYNNEI. The DNA of the CDR3 is TGTGCCAGCAGTGAACGGCTAGCGGGATTAGGCGGGGAGCTGTTTTTT. Translation: CASSERLAGLGGELFF.

This clone was counted between two and nine times. The chain couples TRBV19 to TRBJ2-7; the D gene is possibly TRBD2 (6 bases). The V end lost 5 bases, the J end lost 2 bases, and 13 bases lay between the germline ends. The germline V gene has CDR1 LNHDA and CDR2 SQIVND (reference sequence). The CDR3 has 14 amino acids. The CDR3 is CASSPPLAPYEQYF. For the CDR3, the DNA is TGTGCCAGTAGTCCTCCTCTAGCGCCCTACGAGCAGTACTTC.

This clone showed up just a few times. This rearrangement joins TRBV20-1 to TRBJ2-1; 9 positions match TRBD1. CDR1 is DFQATT and CDR2 is SNEGSKA in the germline V gene (reference sequence). The V segment lost 8 bases and the J segment 7 bases; nucleotides outside the gene matches: 3. This CDR3 spans 11 amino acids. CDR3 sequence reads: CSPGQGNEQFF. In nucleotides, the CDR3 is TGCAGTCCCGGACAGGGGAATGAGCAGTTCTTC.

The V call is TRBV5-1, the J call TRBJ2-2; 8 bases match TRBD2. This CDR3 comprises 14 residues. The germline CDR1 and CDR2 sequences are SGHRS and YFSETQ. V lost 6 bases and J lost 3; bases outside the gene matches: 4. The DNA of the CDR3 is TGCGCCAGCATCCGGGAGGGGTACACCGGGGAGCTGTTTTTT. This encodes CASIREGYTGELFF. Together with reference TRBV5-1 and TRBJ2-2, the CDR3 gives the full variable domain: KAGVTQTPRYLIKTRGQQVTLSCSPISGHRSVSWYQQTPGQGLQFLFEYFSETQRNKGNFPGRFSGRQFSNSRSEMNVSTLELGDSALYLCASIREGYTGELFFGEGSRLTVL.

The chain recombines TRBV13 with TRBJ2-7, with 16 bases fitting TRBD2. This CDR3 has 18 amino acids. Germline CDR1 reads PRHDT; CDR2 reads FYEKMQ (reference sequence). Trimming at V came to 5 bases and at J to 4 bases, leaving 11 bases not matched to a gene. Written as DNA, the CDR3 is TGTGCCAGCAGCCAAACTGGGACTAGCGGGAGGGCGGCGTACGAGCAGTACTTC. Its translation: CASSQTGTSGRAAYEQYF.

This chain connects TRBV2 to TRBJ1-1; TRBD1 aligns across 7 bases. Trimming at V came to 3 bases and at J to 5 bases, leaving 9 bases not matched to a gene. The CDR3 is 15 residues long. CDR1 is SNHLY and CDR2 is FYNNEI in the germline V gene. CDR3 sequence (DNA): TGTGCCAGCAGTGATCCCTCGAACAGGGGTACTGAAGCTTTCTTT. Translated, it gives CASSDPSNRGTEAFF. The full variable domain, rest sourced from reference TRBV2 and TRBJ1-1, is EPEVTQTPSHQVTQMGQEVILRCVPISNHLYFYWYRQILGQKVEFLVSFYNNEISEKSEIFDDQFSVERPDGSNFTLKIRSTKLEDSAMYFCASSDPSNRGTEAFFGQGTRLTVV.

V gene TRBV10-3 combines with J gene TRBJ1-1; possible D gene TRBD1, 5 bases. Trimming took off 10 bases at V and 7 bases at J, with 22 bases between the two ends. Germline CDR1 ENHRY, CDR2 SYGVKD. CDR3 length: 14 residues. CDR3 residues: CATAPTGSRIEAFF. CDR3 DNA: TGTGCCACCGCACCAACAGGATCCCGGATTGAAGCTTTCTTT.

The rearrangement uses TRBV7-2 and TRBJ2-3; perhaps TRBD1 as D (6 bases). The CDR3 covers 16 residues. CDR1 SGHTA and CDR2 FQGNSA come from the germline V gene. The ends were cut back, 4 bases at V and 5 bases at J, with 19 bases in the middle. This chain's CDR3 is CASSSAGPQGGDTQYF. DNA of the CDR3: TGTGCCAGCAGCTCCGCCGGGCCTCAAGGGGGAGATACGCAGTATTTT.

The J gene is TRBJ2-2, the V gene TRBV25-1; D unresolved. CDR3 length equals 15 residues. V was clipped by 4 bases and J by 0 bases, with 9 bases between them. CDR1 and CDR2 from the germline V gene are MGHDK and SYGVNS. Written as DNA, the CDR3 is TGTGCCAGCAGTGTAGGAGCAGCGAACACCGGGGAGCTGTTTTTT. The encoded protein is CASSVGAANTGELFF.

This chain connects TRBV6-6 to TRBJ2-1; 12 positions match TRBD2. The ends lost 0 bases at V and 13 bases at J; junction bases unmatched: 1. Germline V gene sequence: CDR1 MNHNY, CDR2 SVGAGI (reference sequence). This CDR3 has 13 amino acids. In nucleotides, the CDR3 is TGTGCCAGCAGTTACTCGACTAGCGGGAGACAGTTCTTC. Residues: CASSYSTSGRQFF.

The gene calls are TRBV7-8 and TRBJ2-7, with D tentatively TRBD2 (5 bases). The CDR3 loop spans 14 amino acids. V was pared by 5 bases and J by 2 bases, with 13 bases between. In germline, CDR1 is SGHVS, CDR2 FQNEAQ. CDR3 amino acids: CASSLSERTYEQYF. CDR3 in DNA: TGTGCCAGCAGCCTATCGGAGCGGACCTACGAGCAGTACTTC.

The rearrangement links TRBV9 to TRBJ1-2; 10 positions agree with TRBD1. Trimming at V came to 3 bases and at J to 5 bases, leaving 1 base not matched to a gene. Germline CDR1 reads SGDLS; CDR2 reads YYNGEE. The length of the CDR3 is 13 residues. DNA for the CDR3: TGTGCCAGCAGCGGACAGGGGGCTTATGGCTACACCTTC. Its translation: CASSGQGAYGYTF.

The chain uses TRBV14 and TRBJ2-2; 8 bases map to TRBD1. V trimming: 4 bases; J trimming: 1 base; junction bases outside the gene matches: 8. This CDR3 spans 17 amino acids. Per germline, CDR1 SGHDN and CDR2 FVKESK. CDR3 in DNA: TGTGCCAGCAGCCCCGACAGGGGCACCTTGAACACCGGGGAGCTGTTTTTT. Translating gives CASSPDRGTLNTGELFF.

The chain links TRBV30 to TRBJ2-1; TRBD1 agrees at 7 bases. V was clipped by 4 bases and J by 1 base; unmatched bases: 7. This CDR3 has 15 amino acids. The germline gives CDR1 GTSNPN, CDR2 SVGIG (reference sequence). CDR3 amino acids: CAWTRQGGSYNEQFF. The DNA for the CDR3 is TGTGCCTGGACCCGACAGGGTGGGTCCTACAATGAGCAGTTCTTC.

This sequence joins TRBV4-2 and TRBJ2-7, with 7 bases identical to TRBD1. Trimming took 1 base from V and 3 from J; bases not matched to a gene: 6. The CDR3 contains 15 residues. The germline V gene encodes CDR1 LGHNA and CDR2 YNFKEQ. Written as DNA, the CDR3 is TGTGCCAGCAGCCAAGTACAGGGGAGTGGCTACGAGCAGTACTTC. Encoded protein: CASSQVQGSGYEQYF.

The chain joins TRBV4-2 to TRBJ2-1; 12 positions match TRBD2. This CDR3 comprises 16 residues. V trimming: 2 bases; J trimming: 10 bases; junction bases outside the gene matches: 9. In germline, CDR1 is LGHNA, CDR2 YNFKEQ. In nucleotides, the CDR3 is TGTGCCAGCAGCCAACCCGGGACTAGCGGGCCAATGGAGCAGTTCTTC. It translates to CASSQPGTSGPMEQFF.